The TCR beta chain under discussion was sequenced for a study of radiation and T cells in renal cell carcinoma. Study-level findings and limits: In blood, top tumor clones expanded by 2 weeks, shrinking by 4.

Time point noted: blood 4 weeks post-SBRT, at nephrectomy. Treatment noted: 15 Gy SBRT to primary tumor, nephrectomy 4 weeks later. Serial blood draws occurred at baseline and 2 and 4 weeks post-SBRT. Concerning this clone: Its antigen is as yet unknown.

This CDR3 region has 15 residues. In germline, CDR1 is SGHRS, CDR2 YFSETQ. Between the trimmed V and J ends, which lost 0 bases and 2 bases, there was a span of 8 bases. Generated by immunoSEQ multiplex PCR, the TCRdb table keeps only in-frame clones and is missing some. The table records roughly 160,000 clones, about 87% of them present only once. The receptor was isolated from a woman in her forties or fifties with renal cell carcinoma. J is TRBJ1-4 and V is TRBV5-1; D remains ambiguous. Sample: blood, taken from a patient whose treatment included radiotherapy and nephrectomy. This chain's CDR3 is CASSLAAATNEKLFF. Here the CDR3 DNA reads TGCGCCAGCAGCTTGGCGGCAGCCACTAATGAAAAACTGTTTTTT.